The source of this T cell receptor (beta chain) is a study of early T cells in non-severe SARS-CoV-2 infection. Germline-derived CDR1 and CDR2 are SGHKS and YYEKEE (reference sequence). The CDR3 extends over 15 amino acids. J was trimmed by 2 bases and V by 4 bases; bases with no gene match: 5. This clonotype has more than one count but fewer than ten. No antigen is known for it. Whole-study results and caveats: Private and CD4 specificities were missed by VDJdb matching, skewed to anti-spike CD8.

Each single cDNA molecule received a unique molecular identifier. MiXCR, applied by TCRdb to the 5' RACE reads, yields one record per CDR3 protein. Among over 30,000 distinct CDR3 sequences listed, roughly 6.6% were seen once. The gene calls are TRBV5-5 and TRBJ2-7; the match to TRBD2 covers 11 bases. Sequenced material: whole blood, taken at baseline. This receptor was taken from an adult who was a healthcare worker with PCR-confirmed SARS-CoV-2 infection or an uninfected control (not recorded which). This chain's CDR3 is CASSRLAGGPYEQYV. DNA for the CDR3: TGTGCCAGCAGCCGTCTAGCGGGAGGCCCCTACGAGCAGTACGTC.